This T cell receptor beta chain was sequenced in a study of T cells in Graves' hyperthyroidism and ophthalmopathy. The CDR3 regions of TCR beta were amplified from RNA transcripts. Initially, a first-round RT-PCR of the TCR CDR3 employed the HTBI primer set. TCRdb redid the calling of the multiplex PCR reads with MiXCR, one entry per CDR3 protein. The data contain 450,000 to 600,000 distinct CDR3 sequences, 14% of them singletons. Researchers defined stable Graves' hyperthyroidism as no ophthalmopathy progression within 18 months. These patients, aged 18 to 65, had recently diagnosed hyperthyroidism lasting under 2 months. Germline CDR1 reads SQVTM; CDR2 reads ANQGSEA. This CDR3 spans 12 amino acids. V dropped 5 bases and J dropped 3 bases, with 7 bases sitting between them. This clonotype has a handful of counts.

This sequence originates from a woman aged 40 to 49 with Graves' hyperthyroidism. The sample taken for sequencing was blood. This chain uses TRBV29-1 with TRBJ2-2; D gene unclear. The CDR3 loop is CSVLGYTGELFF. DNA for the CDR3: TGCAGCGTTCTAGGGTACACCGGGGAGCTGTTTTTT.